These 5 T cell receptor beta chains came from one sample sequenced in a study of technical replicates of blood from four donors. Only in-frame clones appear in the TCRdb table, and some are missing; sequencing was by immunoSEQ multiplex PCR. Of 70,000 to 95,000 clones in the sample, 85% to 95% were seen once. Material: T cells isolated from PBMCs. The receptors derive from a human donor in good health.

CDR3 DNA sequence: TGTGCCAGCAGTTTTTTCAAAAGGGGGAACACTGAAGCTTTCTTT. It codes for CASSFFKRGNTEAFF. The chain combines TRBV6-5 with TRBJ1-1; D might be TRBD1 (5 bases). Trimming stripped 4 bases from V and 1 base from J, with 13 bases between. Germline CDR1 and CDR2: MNHEY and SVGAGI. The CDR3 has 15 amino acids.

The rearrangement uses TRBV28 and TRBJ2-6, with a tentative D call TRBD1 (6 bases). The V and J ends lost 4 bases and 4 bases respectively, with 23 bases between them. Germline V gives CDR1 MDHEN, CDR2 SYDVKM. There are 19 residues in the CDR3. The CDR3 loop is CASSSPTGGTRGGANVLTF. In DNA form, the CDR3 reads TGTGCCAGCAGTTCACCGACAGGCGGAACTCGTGGAGGGGCCAACGTCCTGACTTTC.

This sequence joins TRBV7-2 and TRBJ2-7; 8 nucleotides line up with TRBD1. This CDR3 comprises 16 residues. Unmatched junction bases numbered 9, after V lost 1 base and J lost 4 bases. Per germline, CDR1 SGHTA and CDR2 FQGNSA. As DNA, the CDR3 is TGTGCCAGCAGCTTAGGGGTGACAGGGGCCGGGTACGAGCAGTACTTC. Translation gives CASSLGVTGAGYEQYF.

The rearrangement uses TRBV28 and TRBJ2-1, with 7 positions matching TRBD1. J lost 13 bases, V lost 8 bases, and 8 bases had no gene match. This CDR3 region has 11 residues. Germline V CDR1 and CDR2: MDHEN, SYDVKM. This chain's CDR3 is CASFDRERQFF. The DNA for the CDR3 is TGTGCCAGCTTTGACAGGGAACGCCAGTTCTTC.

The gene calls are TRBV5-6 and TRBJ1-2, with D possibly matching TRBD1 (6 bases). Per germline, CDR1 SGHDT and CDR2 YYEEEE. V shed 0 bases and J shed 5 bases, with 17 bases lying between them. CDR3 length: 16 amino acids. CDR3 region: CASSLVLQGDPYGYTF. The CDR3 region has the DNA TGTGCCAGCAGCTTGGTGTTACAGGGAGATCCTTATGGCTACACCTTC.